The clone carrying this T cell receptor (beta chain) showed up many times. Its antigen is unknown. The data derive from a study of T-cell reconstitution after alpha-beta-depleted transplantation in children. Study findings and constraints: One year post-transplant, T-cell counts and diversity were largely derived from T cells produced anew. At day 60, the high TCRbeta diversity found in some patients originated from recipient T cells and thymic progenitors that had survived. There were reportedly several hundred expanded graft clones from which alpha-beta T cells came about two months after transplant.

Construction of the TCRbeta library involved unique molecular identifiers. From the PCR reads, TCRdb called clonotypes with MiXCR, one entry per CDR3 protein. The sample has 600,000 to 800,000 distinct CDR3 sequences, roughly 14% seen once. The sample in question was PBMCs, obtained before TCRalphabeta/CD19-depleted stem cell transplant. This clonotype was sampled from a girl aged 2 to 10 with congenital amegakaryocytic thrombocytopenia, due to receive a stem cell transplant.

This CDR3 reads CASRRDRDGTEAFF. CDR3 DNA sequence: TGTGCCAGCAGAAGGGACAGGGATGGGACTGAAGCTTTCTTT. This chain links TRBV6-1 with TRBJ1-1, with 9 bases that match TRBD1. Germline loops: CDR1 MNHNS, CDR2 SASEGT. With 6 bases clipped from V and 5 bases from J, the junction kept 7 bases outside the gene matches. This CDR3 has 14 residues.